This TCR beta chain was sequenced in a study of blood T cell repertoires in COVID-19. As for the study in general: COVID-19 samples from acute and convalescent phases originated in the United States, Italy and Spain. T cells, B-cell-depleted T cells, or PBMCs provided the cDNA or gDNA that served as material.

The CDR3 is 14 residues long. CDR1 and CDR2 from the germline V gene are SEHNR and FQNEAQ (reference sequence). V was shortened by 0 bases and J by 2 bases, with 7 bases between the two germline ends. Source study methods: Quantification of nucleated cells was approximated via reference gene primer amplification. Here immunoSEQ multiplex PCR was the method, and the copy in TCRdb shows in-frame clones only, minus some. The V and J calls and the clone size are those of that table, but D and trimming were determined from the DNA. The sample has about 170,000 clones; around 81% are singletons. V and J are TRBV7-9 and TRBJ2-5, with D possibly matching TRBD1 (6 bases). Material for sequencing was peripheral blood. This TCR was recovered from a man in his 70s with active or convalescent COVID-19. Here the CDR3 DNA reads TGTGCCAGCAGCTTAGCGGACAGTCAAGAGACCCAGTACTTC. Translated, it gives CASSLADSQETQYF.